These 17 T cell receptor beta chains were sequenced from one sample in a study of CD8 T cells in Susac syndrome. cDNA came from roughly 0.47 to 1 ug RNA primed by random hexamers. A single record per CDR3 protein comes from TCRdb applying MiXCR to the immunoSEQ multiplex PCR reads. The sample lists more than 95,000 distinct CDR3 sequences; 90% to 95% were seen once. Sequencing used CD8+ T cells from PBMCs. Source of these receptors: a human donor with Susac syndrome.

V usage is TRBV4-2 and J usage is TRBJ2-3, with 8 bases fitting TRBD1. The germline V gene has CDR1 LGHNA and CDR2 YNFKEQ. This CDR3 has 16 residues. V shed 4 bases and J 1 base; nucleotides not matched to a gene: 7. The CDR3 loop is CASSPGQGEGTDTQYF. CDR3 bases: TGTGCCAGCAGCCCCGGACAGGGTGAGGGCACAGATACGCAGTATTTT.

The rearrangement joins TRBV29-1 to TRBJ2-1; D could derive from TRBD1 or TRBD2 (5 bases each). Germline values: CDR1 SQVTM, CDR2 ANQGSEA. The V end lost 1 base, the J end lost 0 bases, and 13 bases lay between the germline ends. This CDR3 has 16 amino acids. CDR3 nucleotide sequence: TGCAGCGTTGAAGCCCGGGGCGGAAGCTCCTACAATGAGCAGTTCTTC. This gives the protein CSVEARGGSSYNEQFF.

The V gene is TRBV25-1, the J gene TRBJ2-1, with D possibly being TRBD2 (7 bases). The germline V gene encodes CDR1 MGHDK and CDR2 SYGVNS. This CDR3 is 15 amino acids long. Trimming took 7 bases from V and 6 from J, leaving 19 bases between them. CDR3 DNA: TGTGCCAGCACCCCGGGGGGCGGGACTTTCAATGAGCAGTTCTTC. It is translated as CASTPGGGTFNEQFF.

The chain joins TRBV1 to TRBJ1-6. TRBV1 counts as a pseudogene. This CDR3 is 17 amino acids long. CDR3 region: CTSSQEPRRSYNSPLHF. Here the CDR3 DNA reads TGCACCAGCAGCCAAGAGCCCAGGAGATCCTATAATTCACCCCTCCACTTT.

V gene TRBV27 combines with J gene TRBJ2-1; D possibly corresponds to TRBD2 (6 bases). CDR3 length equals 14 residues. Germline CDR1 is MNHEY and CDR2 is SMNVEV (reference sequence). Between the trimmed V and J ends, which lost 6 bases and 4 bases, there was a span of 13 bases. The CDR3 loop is CASRGGTSYNEQFF. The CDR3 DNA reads TGTGCCAGCAGAGGCGGGACTTCTTACAATGAGCAGTTCTTC.

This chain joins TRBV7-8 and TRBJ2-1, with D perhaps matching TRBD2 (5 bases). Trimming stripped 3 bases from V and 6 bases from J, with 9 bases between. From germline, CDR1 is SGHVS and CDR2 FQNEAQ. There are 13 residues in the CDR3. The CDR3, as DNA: TGTGCCAGCAGCTTCGGACGGGGCAATGAGCAGTTCTTC. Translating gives CASSFGRGNEQFF.

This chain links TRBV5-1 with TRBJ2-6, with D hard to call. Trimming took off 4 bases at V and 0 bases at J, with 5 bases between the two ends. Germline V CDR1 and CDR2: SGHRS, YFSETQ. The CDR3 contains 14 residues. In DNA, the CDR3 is TGCGCCAGCAGCGGGTCCTCTGGGGCCAACGTCCTGACTTTC. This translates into CASSGSSGANVLTF.

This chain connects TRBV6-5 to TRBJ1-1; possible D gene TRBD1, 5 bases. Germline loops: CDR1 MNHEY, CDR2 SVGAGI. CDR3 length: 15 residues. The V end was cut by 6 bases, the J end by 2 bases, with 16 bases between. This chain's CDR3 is CASSQYRQLNTEAFF. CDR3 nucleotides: TGTGCCAGCAGCCAATATCGACAGCTAAACACTGAAGCTTTCTTT.

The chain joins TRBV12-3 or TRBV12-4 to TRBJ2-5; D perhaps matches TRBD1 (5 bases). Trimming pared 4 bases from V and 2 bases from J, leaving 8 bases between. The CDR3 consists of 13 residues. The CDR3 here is CASSWGRQETQYF. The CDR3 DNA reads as TGTGCCAGCAGTTGGGGCAGGCAAGAGACCCAGTACTTC.

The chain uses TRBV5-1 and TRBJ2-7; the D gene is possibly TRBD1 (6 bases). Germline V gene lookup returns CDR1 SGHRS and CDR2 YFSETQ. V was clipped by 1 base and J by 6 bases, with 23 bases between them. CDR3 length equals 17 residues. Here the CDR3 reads CASSLLASSERGSEQYF. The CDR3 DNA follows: TGCGCCAGCAGCTTGTTGGCTAGCTCTGAAAGGGGGAGCGAGCAGTACTTC. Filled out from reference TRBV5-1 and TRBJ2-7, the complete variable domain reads KAGVTQTPRYLIKTRGQQVTLSCSPISGHRSVSWYQQTPGQGLQFLFEYFSETQRNKGNFPGRFSGRQFSNSRSEMNVSTLELGDSALYLCASSLLASSERGSEQYFGPGTRLTVT.

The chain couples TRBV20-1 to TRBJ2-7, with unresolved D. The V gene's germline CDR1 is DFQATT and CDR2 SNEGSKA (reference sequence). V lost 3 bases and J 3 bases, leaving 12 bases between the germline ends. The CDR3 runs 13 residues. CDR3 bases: TGCAGTGCTAGTGGTCGACGTGACTACGAGCAGTACTTC. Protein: CSASGRRDYEQYF.

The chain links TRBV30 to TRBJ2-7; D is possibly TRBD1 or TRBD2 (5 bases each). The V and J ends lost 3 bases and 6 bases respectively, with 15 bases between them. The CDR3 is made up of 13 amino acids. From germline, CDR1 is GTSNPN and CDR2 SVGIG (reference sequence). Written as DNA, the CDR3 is TGTGCCTGGAGCGTCGGGGCAGGCACCGAGCAGTACTTC. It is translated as CAWSVGAGTEQYF.

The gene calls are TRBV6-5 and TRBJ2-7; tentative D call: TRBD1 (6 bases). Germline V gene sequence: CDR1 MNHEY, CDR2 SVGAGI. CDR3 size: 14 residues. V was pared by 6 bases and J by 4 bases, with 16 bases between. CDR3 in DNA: TGTGCCAGCAGCTACGGGGACAACCATTACGAGCAGTACTTC. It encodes CASSYGDNHYEQYF.

In DNA form, the CDR3 reads TGTGCCAGCAGTTACAGGGGGCCCTCCAATATTCAGTACTTC. Protein: CASSYRGPSNIQYF. The chain carries TRBV6-5 and TRBJ2-4; 7 bases align to TRBD1. The CDR3 extends over 14 amino acids. Per the germline V gene, CDR1 is MNHEY and CDR2 is SVGAGI. V lost 2 bases, J lost 10 bases, and 8 bases stayed unmatched.

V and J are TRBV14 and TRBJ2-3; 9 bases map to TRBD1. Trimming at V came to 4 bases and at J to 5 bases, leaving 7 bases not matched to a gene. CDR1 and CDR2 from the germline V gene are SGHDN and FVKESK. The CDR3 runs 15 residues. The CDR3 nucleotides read TGTGCCAGCAGCCCTACCACAGGGGGCAGAGATACGCAGTATTTT. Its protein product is CASSPTTGGRDTQYF.

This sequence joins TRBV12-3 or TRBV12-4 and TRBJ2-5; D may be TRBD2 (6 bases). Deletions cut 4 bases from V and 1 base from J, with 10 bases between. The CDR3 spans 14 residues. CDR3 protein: CASSSGGPQETQYF. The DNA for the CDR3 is TGTGCCAGCAGTTCAGGAGGGCCCCAAGAGACCCAGTACTTC.

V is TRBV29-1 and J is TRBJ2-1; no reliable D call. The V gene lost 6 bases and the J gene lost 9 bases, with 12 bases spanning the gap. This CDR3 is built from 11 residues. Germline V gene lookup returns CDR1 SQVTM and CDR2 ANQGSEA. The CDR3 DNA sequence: TGCAGCGTGAGAAAAACCAGTGAGCAGTTCTTC. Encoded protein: CSVRKTSEQFF.